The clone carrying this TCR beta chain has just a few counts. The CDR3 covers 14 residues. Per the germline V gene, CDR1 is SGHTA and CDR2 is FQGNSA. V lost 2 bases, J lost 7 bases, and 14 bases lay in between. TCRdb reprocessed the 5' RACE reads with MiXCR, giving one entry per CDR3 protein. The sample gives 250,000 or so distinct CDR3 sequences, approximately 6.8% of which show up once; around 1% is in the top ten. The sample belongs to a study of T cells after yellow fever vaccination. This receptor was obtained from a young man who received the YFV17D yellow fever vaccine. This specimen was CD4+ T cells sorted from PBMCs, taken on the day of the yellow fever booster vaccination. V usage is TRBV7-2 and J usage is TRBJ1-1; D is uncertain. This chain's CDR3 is CASSLSSFRGEAFF. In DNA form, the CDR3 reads TGTGCCAGCAGCTTATCCAGCTTTCGGGGTGAAGCTTTCTTT.